The 2 T cell receptor beta chains reported below all come from one sample, sequenced in a study of PD-L1 blockade in urothelial cancer. Here immunoSEQ multiplex PCR was the method, and the copy in TCRdb shows in-frame clones only, minus some. The repertoire holds roughly 52,000 clones, more than 80% seen once, with approximately 1.5% in the top ten. Noted time point: pretreatment peripheral blood. This specimen was PBMCs, taken around atezolizumab (anti-PD-L1) treatment. The receptors here all came from a middle-aged man with urothelial cancer.

V is TRBV30 and J is TRBJ2-4, with TRBD2 as a possible D gene (5 bases). The V and J ends lost 5 bases and 6 bases respectively, with 17 bases between them. CDR3 length: 14 residues. The V gene's germline CDR1 is GTSNPN and CDR2 SVGIG (reference sequence). Written as DNA, the CDR3 is TGTGCCTGGTCGCGGGCCAGGTCGGGAAACATTCAGTACTTC. This codes for CAWSRARSGNIQYF.

The V and J genes are TRBV27 and TRBJ1-2; D remains unclear. Deletions cut 4 bases from V and 4 bases from J, with 13 bases between. The CDR3 extends over 14 amino acids. Germline CDR1 and CDR2: MNHEY and SMNVEV (reference sequence). This CDR3 is CASSSPMSSYGYTF. CDR3 coding DNA: TGTGCCAGCAGTTCCCCCATGAGTTCCTATGGCTACACCTTC.